The 12 T cell receptor beta chains below were found in one sample sequenced in a study of blood T cell repertoires in COVID-19. TCRdb's table, derived via immunoSEQ multiplex PCR, lists solely in-frame clones and lacks some. The sample carries roughly 50,000 clones, 77% recorded once. The sequenced sample was peripheral blood. Every receptor here comes from a human donor with active or convalescent COVID-19. The donor label of this sample is uncertain.

The V call is TRBV27, the J call TRBJ2-7; 7 bases fit TRBD1. Germline-derived CDR1 and CDR2 are MNHEY and SMNVEV (reference sequence). This CDR3 comprises 16 residues. V lost 1 base to trimming and J lost 0 bases; unmatched junction nucleotides: 6. The CDR3: CASSLLGTDLSYEQYF. The DNA of the CDR3 is TGTGCCAGCAGTTTATTGGGGACAGACCTCTCCTACGAGCAGTACTTC.

The V gene is TRBV10-3, the J gene TRBJ1-2; no reliable D call. V was shortened by 3 bases and J by 8 bases, with 10 bases between the two germline ends. Germline V CDR1 and CDR2: ENHRY, SYGVKD. The CDR3 totals 12 residues. CDR3 sequence (DNA): TGTGCCATCAGTGACAGATATAAGGGCTACACCTTC. Protein product: CAISDRYKGYTF.

The rearrangement uses TRBV7-3 and TRBJ2-2; TRBD2 matches at 10 bases. J was trimmed by 3 bases and V by 5 bases; bases with no gene match: 6. Germline CDR1 reads SGHTA; CDR2 reads FQGTGA. The CDR3 runs to 16 residues. This CDR3 is CASSPQTSGHTGELFF. The CDR3 coding sequence is TGTGCCAGCAGCCCCCAGACTAGCGGGCACACCGGGGAGCTGTTTTTT. The full variable domain, its missing parts supplied by reference TRBV7-3 and TRBJ2-2, is GAGVSQTPSNKVTEKGKYVELRCDPISGHTALYWYRQSLGQGPEFLIYFQGTGAADDSGLPNDRFFAVRPEGSVSTLKIQRTERGDSAVYLCASSPQTSGHTGELFFGEGSRLTVL.

The rearrangement links TRBV19 to TRBJ2-6, with D maybe TRBD1 (7 bases). Trimming took 8 bases from V and 3 from J, leaving 20 bases between them. The CDR3 runs to 17 residues. CDR1 and CDR2 (germline): LNHDA, SQIVND (reference sequence). Here the CDR3 reads CASARGTASFGANVLTF. In nucleotides, the CDR3 is TGTGCCAGTGCCCGGGGGACAGCCAGCTTTGGGGCCAACGTCCTGACTTTC.

The chain employs TRBV6-2 or TRBV6-3 and TRBJ2-5, with no clear D. Germline V gene data show CDR1 as MNHEY and CDR2 as SVGEGT. The CDR3 loop spans 12 amino acids. V lost 6 bases, J lost 2 bases, and 7 bases lay in between. The CDR3 coding sequence is TGTGCCAGCAGCCGACAACAAGAGACCCAGTACTTC. Residues: CASSRQQETQYF.

This clone was counted only a few times. The J gene is TRBJ2-3, the V gene TRBV5-4; no definite D call. CDR1 is SGHNT and CDR2 is YYREEE in the germline V gene (reference sequence). V gave up 2 bases and J gave up 0 bases, with 7 bases separating them. The CDR3 spans 14 residues. CDR3 in DNA: TGTGCCAGCAGCTTAACTTCTAGCACAGATACGCAGTATTTT. Protein: CASSLTSSTDTQYF.

This sequence joins TRBV4-2 and TRBJ2-7; 8 bases are a match to TRBD2. V shed 0 bases and J 7 bases; nucleotides not matched to a gene: 11. The CDR3 runs to 16 residues. Germline assignment: CDR1 LGHNA and CDR2 YNFKEQ. The chain's CDR3 is CASSQDGIAGTPEQYF. Written as DNA, the CDR3 is TGTGCCAGCAGCCAAGATGGGATAGCGGGAACCCCTGAGCAGTACTTC.

The chain carries TRBV10-2 and TRBJ2-3; a weak D match, TRBD2 (5 bases). CDR3 length: 16 residues. V was clipped by 6 bases and J by 0 bases, with 16 bases between them. Germline V CDR1 and CDR2: WSHSY, SAAADI. DNA for the CDR3: TGCGCCAGCAGCGAGGGTTGGGGAGCTAGCACAGATACGCAGTATTTT. Translated, it gives CASSEGWGASTDTQYF.

This clone was detected only a few times. V usage is TRBV27 and J usage is TRBJ2-7, with 9 bases aligning to TRBD2. The CDR3 spans 15 residues. Trimming removed 1 base from V and 3 bases from J; junction bases left unmatched: 4. The germline gives CDR1 MNHEY, CDR2 SMNVEV (reference sequence). The CDR3 sequence is CASSLLLAGLYEQYF. The DNA of the CDR3 is TGTGCCAGCAGTTTATTGCTAGCGGGACTCTACGAGCAGTACTTC.

In regard to this clone: Other DNA sequences from this sample encode an identical CDR3 as well. This sequence joins TRBV3-1 (or the pseudogene TRBV3-2) and TRBJ2-2; 9 positions agree with TRBD1. Trimming cost V 4 bases and J 0 bases; bases outside gene matches: 15. The CDR3 loop spans 20 amino acids. Looked up from germline, CDR1 is LGHDT and CDR2 is YNNKEL (reference sequence). The CDR3 DNA is TGTGCCAGCAGCCCCTTAGGAGACAGGGGGAAGCGGGCGAACACCGGGGAGCTGTTTTTT. It encodes CASSPLGDRGKRANTGELFF.

By its share, this clone is medium-sized. The chain employs TRBV6-5 and TRBJ1-3; weak D call: TRBD1 (6 bases). V lost 2 bases and J lost 0, with 8 bases in between. The CDR3 has 15 residues. Germline V lookup: CDR1 MNHEY, CDR2 SVGAGI. CDR3 sequence reads: CASSYRGGSGNTIYF. The CDR3, as DNA: TGTGCCAGCAGTTACAGGGGGGGCTCTGGAAACACCATATATTTT.

V is TRBV19 and J is TRBJ2-7, with unresolved D. V lost 5 bases, J lost 9 bases, and 17 bases lay in between. The germline V gene has CDR1 LNHDA and CDR2 SQIVND (reference sequence). The CDR3 consists of 13 residues. CDR3 residues: CASSPLPYLGQYF. In DNA form, the CDR3 reads TGTGCCAGTAGTCCCCTTCCCTATCTCGGGCAGTACTTC.